The 5 T cell receptor beta chains presented below share a single source sample, sequenced in a study of T-cell reconstitution after alpha-beta-depleted transplantation in children. Unique molecular identifiers were incorporated when the TCRbeta library was constructed. TCRdb analysed the PCR reads with MiXCR anew, one entry per CDR3 protein. Among some 260,000 distinct CDR3 sequences, roughly a quarter were seen once, and the ten largest hold 4.8%. Sequenced material: PBMCs, mostly from graft donor cells, taken 360 days after TCRalphabeta/CD19-depleted stem cell transplant. Receptors were obtained from a female patient under 10 years old who had a stem cell transplant for congenital amegakaryocytic thrombocytopenia, so the T cells may come from the graft donor.

The chain is built from TRBV20-1 and TRBJ2-7, with no clear D. Deletions cut 7 bases from V and 1 base from J, with 11 bases between. CDR1 and CDR2 (germline): DFQATT, SNEGSKA (reference sequence). This CDR3 is built from 12 residues. The CDR3 loop reads CSGTRTSYEQYF. DNA for the CDR3: TGCAGTGGTACCAGGACGTCCTACGAGCAGTACTTC.

This clonotype occurred a few times. This chain's CDR3 is CASSSRRDRSNYGYTF. The CDR3 bases are TGTGCCAGCAGTTCACGCCGGGACAGAAGTAACTATGGCTACACCTTC. The chain has TRBV12-3 or TRBV12-4 and TRBJ1-2; 7 nucleotides line up with TRBD1. V shed 4 bases and J 1 base; nucleotides not matched to a gene: 9. The CDR3 totals 16 residues.

This clonotype appeared once. The chain combines TRBV7-9 with TRBJ1-2, with D hard to call. The CDR3 is made up of 14 amino acids. Germline V CDR1 and CDR2: SEHNR, FQNEAQ (reference sequence). Trimming took off 0 bases at V and 2 bases at J, with 7 bases between the two ends. In nucleotides, the CDR3 is TGTGCCAGCAGCTTAGCGCTAGTAAACTATGGCTACACCTTC. As protein: CASSLALVNYGYTF.

The chain couples TRBV4-3 to TRBJ2-2; TRBD2 agrees at 10 bases. CDR1 is LGHNA, CDR2 YSLEER, per germline. V lost 6 bases and J lost 6; bases outside the gene matches: 7. This CDR3 region has 15 residues. As DNA, the CDR3 is TGCGCCAGCAGGTGGAGCGGGAGGGCCCCCGGGGAGCTGTTTTTT. It translates to CASRWSGRAPGELFF.

The chain links TRBV7-6 to TRBJ2-6; no definite D call. Germline V gene sequence: CDR1 SGHVS, CDR2 FNYEAQ. The CDR3 sequence is 17 residues long. V was pared by 1 base and J by 4 bases, with 14 bases between. The CDR3 region is CASSLVSGLEGANVLTF. Here the CDR3 DNA reads TGTGCCAGCAGCTTAGTTTCCGGCCTCGAGGGGGCCAACGTCCTGACTTTC.